This T cell receptor beta chain was retrieved from a study of T cell repertoires in cytomegalovirus infection. Study overall: Public TCR beta signature analysis indicated the presence of both CMV infection and matching HLA type.

This clonotype was seen more than once but under ten times. J gave up 7 bases and V 7 bases, and 4 bases lay outside the gene matches. Looked up from germline, CDR1 is SQVTM and CDR2 is ANQGSEA. There are 11 residues in the CDR3. TCRdb re-derived calls from the reads in MiXCR, one entry per CDR3 protein. Among nearly 650,000 distinct CDR3 sequences, 20% to 25% were seen once, and the ten largest hold 6.5% to 10%. The TCR sequence derives from a human donor in good health (CMV status not recorded). Some clones in this sample may be carry-over from other donors' samples. The chain couples TRBV29-1 to TRBJ2-1, with 7 positions matching TRBD2. The sequenced sample was CD8+ T cells from PBMCs. Here the CDR3 reads CSAGEGNEQFF. CDR3 nucleotide sequence: TGCAGCGCCGGGGAGGGGAATGAGCAGTTCTTC.